This T cell receptor beta chain was obtained from a study of control samples from healthy donors and cancer patients. Germline CDR1 and CDR2: LGHDT and YNNKEL (reference sequence). Trimming removed 1 base from V and 4 bases from J, with 11 bases in between. CDR3 length: 14 residues. The repertoire was sequenced with immunoSEQ multiplex PCR; TCRdb's copy has only in-frame clones and lacks some. Of some 130,000 clones listed, 80% to 95% are singletons. Sequencing was carried out using blood. This clonotype was sampled from a man aged 18 to 35 in good health. The chain uses TRBV3-1 (or the pseudogene TRBV3-2) and TRBJ2-7; D possibly corresponds to TRBD1 (6 bases). In DNA, the CDR3 is TGTGCCAGCAGCCAAGTCACAGGGCCTTACGAGCAGTACTTC. It encodes CASSQVTGPYEQYF.